This T cell receptor beta chain appears in the sequencing data of a study of T-cell reconstitution after alpha-beta-depleted transplantation in children. Preparation of the TCRbeta library was carried out with unique molecular identifiers. MiXCR, applied by TCRdb to the PCR reads, yields one record per CDR3 protein. The sample lists about 180,000 distinct CDR3 sequences; over 8.5% were seen once. In the case of this clonotype: Its cognate antigen is unknown. Possible read error: a much larger clone is one base away.

Study observations and caveats: At around two months after transplant, the alpha-beta T cells were reportedly derived from several hundred expanded clones that came from non-depleted graft cells.

The CDR3 spans 12 residues. Germline V gene data show CDR1 as DFQATT and CDR2 as SNEGSKA (reference sequence). V and J are TRBV20-1 and TRBJ1-2; weak D call: TRBD1 (5 bases). The TCR sequence derives from a boy aged 2 to 9 with acute myeloid leukemia, due to receive a stem cell transplant. The sample was PBMCs, taken before TCRalphabeta/CD19-depleted stem cell transplant. DNA of the CDR3: TGCAGAGCTAGCACAGGCCTGGACGGCTACACCTTC. Encoded protein: CRASTGLDGYTF.